This is a list of T cell receptor beta chains from one sample in a study of blood T cells in healthy people across ages. TCRdb redid the calling of the 5' RACE reads with MiXCR, one entry per CDR3 protein. The sample contains about 1.4 million distinct CDR3 sequences, approximately 59% of which appear only once. The sample comprised blood. These receptors all come from a man younger than 30 in good health. Both conserved end residues are part of each CDR3. The D gene is left open where the match is weak. Size is stated for part of the rows, as once, few or many counts, or as a class when the clone is expanded.

D gene	V gene	J gene	clone size	CDR3 DNA	CDR3 protein
TRBD2	TRBV11-2	TRBJ2-1	.	TGTGCCAGCAGTCAAAGTAGCGGGTACTACAATGAGCAGTTCTTC	CASSQSSGYYNEQFF
TRBD2	TRBV10-3	TRBJ2-6	.	TGTGCCATAGGGACTAGCGGGGGCTCTGGGGCCAACGTCCTGACTTTC	CAIGTSGGSGANVLTF
TRBD1	TRBV7-9	TRBJ2-7	.	TGTGCCAGTTGGGACAGTTCCCCCTACGAGCAGTACTTC	CASWDSSPYEQYF
.	TRBV20-1	TRBJ2-7	.	TGCAGTGCTAAGGGGGGGACCCCCTACGAGCAGTACTTC	CSAKGGTPYEQYF
.	TRBV9	TRBJ1-5	.	TGTGCCAGCAGCGTAGACGGGGGACCGAACAACGAGCCCCAGCATTTT	CASSVDGGPNNEPQHF
TRBD2	TRBV29-1	TRBJ2-3	.	TGCAGTGCCGGGACTAGCTTTTTAGATACGCAGTATTTT	CSAGTSFLDTQYF
TRBD2	TRBV9	TRBJ2-5	.	TGTGCCAGCAGCGTAGCACTAGCGGGAGGGGAGACCCAGTACTTC	CASSVALAGGETQYF
.	TRBV4-2	TRBJ1-6	few	TGTGCCAGCAGCCAAGAGATGGCTGGGACATCTTATAATTCACCCCTCCACTTT	CASSQEMAGTSYNSPLHF
.	TRBV5-6	TRBJ1-5	.	TGTGCCAGCAGCTTGGCCCCCGGATTAGGCAATCAGCCCCGGCATTTT	CASSLAPGLGNQPRHF
TRBD1	TRBV6-2/TRBV6-3	TRBJ2-1	few	TGTGCCAGCAGGATGGCGACAGGGGCTTACAATGAGCAGTTCTTC	CASRMATGAYNEQFF
.	TRBV7-9	TRBJ2-1	.	TGTGCCAGCAGCGTAGAAGTCGGTTACGAGCAGTTCTTC	CASSVEVGYEQFF
TRBD1	TRBV11-2	TRBJ2-1	.	TGTGCCAGCAGTAAACCAAACCGGGACAGGGTAAATGAGCAGTTCTTC	CASSKPNRDRVNEQFF
TRBD1	TRBV6-5	TRBJ2-2	.	TGTGCCAGCAGTTACGCCCAGGGGGTGGCCACCGGGGAGCTGTTTTTT	CASSYAQGVATGELFF
.	TRBV12-3/TRBV12-4	TRBJ2-3	.	TGTGCCAGCAGTTGCCCAGGGAGCACAGATACGCAGTATTTT	CASSCPGSTDTQYF
TRBD1	TRBV5-1	TRBJ1-2	.	TGCGCCAGCGCCCCGGGACAGGGGGTGAATGGCTACACCTTC	CASAPGQGVNGYTF
TRBD2	TRBV12-3/TRBV12-4	TRBJ2-7	.	TGTGCCAGCAGTTTACTACTAGCGGGGGTACCCTACGAGCAGTACTTC	CASSLLLAGVPYEQYF
.	TRBV27	TRBJ1-5	.	TGTGCCAGCAGTATAGGGGTTAGTCAGCCCCAGCATTTT	CASSIGVSQPQHF
.	TRBV9	TRBJ2-7	.	TGTGCCAGCAGCGCCTCAGGGTACAACGACCCATACGAGCAGTACTTC	CASSASGYNDPYEQYF
.	TRBV7-2	TRBJ2-7	.	TGTGTCAGCAGCTTCGACAGAGCCTACGAGCAGTACTTC	CVSSFDRAYEQYF
TRBD1	TRBV20-1	TRBJ1-1	once	TGCAGTGCTACCCAACAGGGGGATGAAGCTTTCTTT	CSATQQGDEAFF
.	TRBV7-9	TRBJ2-7	.	TGTGCCAGCAGTACCAAGTTTCACGAGCAGTACTTC	CASSTKFHEQYF
TRBD2	TRBV10-3	TRBJ2-1	few	TGTGCCATCAGTGTTCAGGGTAGTAGCGGGAGAACCTACAATGAGCAGTTCTTC	CAISVQGSSGRTYNEQFF
.	TRBV27	TRBJ2-2	.	TGTGCCAGCAGTTATGGACATTTAGGCGGGGAGCTGTTTTTT	CASSYGHLGGELFF
.	TRBV5-5	TRBJ1-1	few	TGTGCCAGCAGCTTGCGGGGACGGGAGAACACTGAAGCTTTCTTT	CASSLRGRENTEAFF
.	TRBV29-1	TRBJ2-1	.	TGCAGCGTTGACGGACTGCTTGGGAGATACAATGAGCAGTTCTTC	CSVDGLLGRYNEQFF
.	TRBV3-1	TRBJ1-1	.	TGTGCCAGCAGCCAAGATACGACCGGGCTGACTGAAGCTTTCTTT	CASSQDTTGLTEAFF
.	TRBV12-3/TRBV12-4	TRBJ2-1	.	TGTGCCAGCAGTTTATTGGTTAGCGGCTCCTACAATGAGCAGTTCTTC	CASSLLVSGSYNEQFF
.	TRBV27	TRBJ2-3	.	TGTGCCAGCGGCCCGCATCAGCAGACCACAGATACGCAGTATTTT	CASGPHQQTTDTQYF
.	TRBV7-9	TRBJ2-7	.	TGTGCCAGCAGCTTTTCAGGGGTCTACGAGCAGTACTTC	CASSFSGVYEQYF
.	TRBV28	TRBJ2-7	few	TGTGCCAGCAGTCATACCCGGACAGTAGAGTACGAGCAGTACTTC	CASSHTRTVEYEQYF
.	TRBV5-5	TRBJ2-5	few	TGTGCCAGCAGCTTCTGGGGCGTCGCGGAGACCCAGTACTTC	CASSFWGVAETQYF
.	TRBV14	TRBJ2-3	.	TGTGCCAGCAGCCAGGTGGATTCGTTTACAGATACGCAGTATTTT	CASSQVDSFTDTQYF
.	TRBV10-3	TRBJ2-4	.	TGTGCCATCAGCACAATAGGAAACATTCAGTACTTC	CAISTIGNIQYF
.	TRBV29-1	TRBJ1-2	.	TGCAGCGTTGAAACGGGTGGGCAGCCTAACTATGGCTACACCTTC	CSVETGGQPNYGYTF
TRBD2	TRBV27	TRBJ2-1	.	TGTGCCAGCAGTTTATTGCTAGCGGGGGGAGGGGAGCAGTTCTTC	CASSLLLAGGGEQFF
.	TRBV29-1	TRBJ2-6	many	TGCAGCGTTGGGTCTGGCTCTGGGGCCAACGTCCTGACTTTC	CSVGSGSGANVLTF
TRBD2	TRBV29-1	TRBJ2-5	.	TGCAGCGTTTTACTAGCGGGAGAAGAGACCCAGTACTTC	CSVLLAGEETQYF